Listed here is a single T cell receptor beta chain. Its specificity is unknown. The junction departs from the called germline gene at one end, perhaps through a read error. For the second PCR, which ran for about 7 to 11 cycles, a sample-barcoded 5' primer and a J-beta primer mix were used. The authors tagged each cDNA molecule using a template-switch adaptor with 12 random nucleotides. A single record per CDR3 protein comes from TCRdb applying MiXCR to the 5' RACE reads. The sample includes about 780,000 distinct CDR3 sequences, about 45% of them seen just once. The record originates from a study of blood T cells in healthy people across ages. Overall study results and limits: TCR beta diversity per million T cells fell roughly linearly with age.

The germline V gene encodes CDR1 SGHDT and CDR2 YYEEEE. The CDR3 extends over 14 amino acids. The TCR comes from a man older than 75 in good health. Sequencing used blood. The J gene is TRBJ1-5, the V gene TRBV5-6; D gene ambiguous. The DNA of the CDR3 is TGTGCCAGCTGCTTGGGAAGGGTTACTCAGCCCCAGCATTTT. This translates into CASCLGRVTQPQHF. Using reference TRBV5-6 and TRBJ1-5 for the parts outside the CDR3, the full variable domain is DAGVTQSPTHLIKTRGQQVTLRCSPKSGHDTVSWYQQALGQGPQFIFQYYEEEERQRGNFPDRFSGHQFPNYSSELNVNALLLGDSALYLCASCLGRVTQPQHFGDGTRLSIL.